A single sample gave rise to the 12 T cell receptor beta chains below, sequenced in a study of T-cell memory formation after mild COVID-19 (dated by TCRdb to the early 2020s). The library was produced with 5' RACE. Sequencing instrument: Illumina NovaSeq 6000. TCRdb reanalyzed the raw reads on its own, using fastp at Q25 for trimming and MiXCR for clone calling, and kept in-frame beta chains. Rows with a matching CDR3 protein are joined into one entry that keeps the most common DNA and genes. Counted in this sample were hundreds of thousands of distinct CDR3 sequences; about 18% of them appeared once. The top ten constitute roughly 7.8% of the sample. The sample taken for sequencing was PBMCs or a T cell subset sorted from them (not recorded which). These receptors were taken from an adult woman who had mild COVID-19 (a few samples of this study predate the infection). The sample titles of this study are shuffled in the database, so cell type and time point are left out; the donor was told from shared clones.

V is TRBV20-1 and J is TRBJ2-5; D perhaps matches TRBD2 (6 bases). Between the trimmed V and J ends, which lost 0 bases and 2 bases, there was a span of 16 bases. The germline V gene has CDR1 DFQATT and CDR2 SNEGSKA (reference sequence). The CDR3 contains 16 residues. The CDR3 sequence is CSARDLSGAGQETQYF. For the CDR3, the DNA is TGCAGTGCTAGAGATCTAAGCGGTGCGGGACAAGAGACCCAGTACTTC.

This chain connects TRBV3-1 to TRBJ1-1; TRBD1 matches at 8 bases. Germline assignment: CDR1 LGHDT and CDR2 YNNKEL (reference sequence). The V and J ends lost 10 bases and 0 bases, in that order; junction bases with no gene match: 10. CDR3 size: 15 residues. The CDR3 spells CATIKTGVVNTEAFF. CDR3 sequence (DNA): TGTGCCACCATCAAGACAGGGGTCGTGAACACTGAAGCTTTCTTT.

This clonotype was found a few times. The chain carries TRBV19 and TRBJ2-1; 16 nucleotides match TRBD2. The CDR3 is 17 amino acids. Germline CDR1 LNHDA, CDR2 SQIVND (reference sequence). V shed 5 bases and J 12 bases; nucleotides not matched to a gene: 13. CDR3 nucleotide sequence: TGTGCCAGTAGTTCTCCCGGGACTAGCGGGAGGGCCCAAGGGCAGTTCTTC. It encodes CASSSPGTSGRAQGQFF.

This chain joins TRBV30 and TRBJ2-2; 11 bases agree with TRBD2. Per the germline V gene, CDR1 is GTSNPN and CDR2 is SVGIG (reference sequence). The CDR3 runs to 15 residues. V lost 0 bases to trimming and J lost 3 bases; unmatched junction nucleotides: 0. The CDR3 loop is CAWSVLAGDTGELFF. The CDR3 DNA is TGTGCCTGGAGTGTACTAGCGGGAGACACCGGGGAGCTGTTTTTT.

The chain couples TRBV30 to TRBJ1-2; TRBD1 might be the D (6 bases). This CDR3 region has 13 residues. Trimming cost V 5 bases and J 4 bases, with 14 bases left between them. CDR1 is GTSNPN, CDR2 SVGIG, per germline (reference sequence). DNA for the CDR3: TGTGCCTGGTTATCACAGGGACCCTATGGCTACACCTTC. Translating gives CAWLSQGPYGYTF.

In its sample, this clonotype was seen a few times. The J gene is TRBJ2-7, the V gene TRBV3-1, with 8 bases aligning to TRBD2. The germline CDR1 and CDR2 sequences are LGHDT and YNNKEL (reference sequence). This CDR3 comprises 15 residues. After removal of 3 bases from V and 6 bases from J, the junction contained 10 bases not matched to a gene. CDR3 DNA: TGTGCCAGCAGCCATGAAATCGGACTAGCCCCCGAGCAGTACTTC. Residues: CASSHEIGLAPEQYF.

This clonotype was picked up a small number of times. This chain uses TRBV30 with TRBJ2-7; 9 bases match TRBD2. Germline V lookup: CDR1 GTSNPN, CDR2 SVGIG (reference sequence). CDR3 size: 14 residues. V shed 4 bases and J 2 bases; nucleotides not matched to a gene: 6. The CDR3 loop is CAWTFSGSPYEQYF. CDR3 bases: TGTGCCTGGACCTTTAGCGGGAGCCCCTACGAGCAGTACTTC.

V is TRBV7-9 and J is TRBJ2-3, with 8 bases lining up with TRBD2. CDR3 length equals 15 residues. Looked up from germline, CDR1 is SEHNR and CDR2 is FQNEAQ (reference sequence). V lost 5 bases and J lost 2; bases outside the gene matches: 6. The CDR3 is CASSTGLVNTDTQYF. The CDR3 DNA reads TGTGCCAGCAGCACGGGACTAGTAAACACAGATACGCAGTATTTT.

This clonotype was counted only a few times. The chain joins TRBV29-1 to TRBJ1-2; D call uncertain. The germline CDR1 and CDR2 sequences are SQVTM and ANQGSEA. Between the trimmed V and J ends, which lost 4 bases and 4 bases, there was a span of 7 bases. The CDR3 covers 11 residues. CDR3 coding DNA: TGCAGCGTTGGAGCGTCCTATGGCTACACCTTC. Protein product: CSVGASYGYTF. Full variable domain (missing parts from reference TRBV29-1 and TRBJ1-2): SAVISQKPSRDICQRGTSLTIQCQVDSQVTMMFWYRQQPGQSLTLIATANQGSEATYESGFVIDKFPISRPNLTFSTLTVSNMSPEDSSIYLCSVGASYGYTFGSGTRLTVV.

About this clonotype: The junction and the germline gene differ at one end; a read error may be behind it. The CDR3 spells CASSSTWGDTEDFF. CDR3 sequence (DNA): TGTGCCAGCAGCTCAACATGGGGAGACACTGAAGATTTCTTT. V usage is TRBV4-2 and J usage is TRBJ1-1; no firm D call. Looked up from germline, CDR1 is LGHNA and CDR2 is YNFKEQ. This CDR3 has 14 residues.

This clonotype was detected ten times or more. The V and J genes are TRBV12-3 or TRBV12-4 and TRBJ1-2; no reliable D call. Trimming pared 3 bases from V and 3 bases from J, leaving 8 bases between. The CDR3 totals 13 residues. The CDR3 loop reads CASSFNGYYGYTF. Here the CDR3 DNA reads TGTGCCAGCAGTTTTAACGGCTACTATGGCTACACCTTC.

There are many counts of this clonotype. This rearrangement joins TRBV27 to TRBJ2-3; 9 nucleotides match TRBD2. J was trimmed by 5 bases and V by 3 bases; bases with no gene match: 9. CDR3 length equals 16 residues. Germline assignment: CDR1 MNHEY and CDR2 SMNVEV (reference sequence). The CDR3 nucleotides read TGTGCCAGCAGTTTTTCGGGACTAGCCCTTGGAGATACGCAGTATTTT. Amino acid sequence: CASSFSGLALGDTQYF.